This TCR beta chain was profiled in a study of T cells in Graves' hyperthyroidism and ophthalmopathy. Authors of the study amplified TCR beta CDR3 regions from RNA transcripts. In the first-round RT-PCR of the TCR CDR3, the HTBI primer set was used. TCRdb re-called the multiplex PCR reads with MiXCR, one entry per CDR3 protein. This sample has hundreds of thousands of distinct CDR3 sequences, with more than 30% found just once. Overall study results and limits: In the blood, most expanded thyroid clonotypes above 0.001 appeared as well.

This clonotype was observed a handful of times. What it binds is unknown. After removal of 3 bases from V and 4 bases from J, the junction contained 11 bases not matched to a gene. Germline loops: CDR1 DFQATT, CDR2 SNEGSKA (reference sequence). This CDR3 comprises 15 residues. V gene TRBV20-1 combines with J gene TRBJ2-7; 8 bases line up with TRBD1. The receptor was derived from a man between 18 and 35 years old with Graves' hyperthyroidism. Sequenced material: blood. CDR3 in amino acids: CSASKTGATGYEQYF. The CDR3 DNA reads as TGCAGTGCTAGCAAGACAGGGGCTACCGGGTACGAGCAGTACTTC.